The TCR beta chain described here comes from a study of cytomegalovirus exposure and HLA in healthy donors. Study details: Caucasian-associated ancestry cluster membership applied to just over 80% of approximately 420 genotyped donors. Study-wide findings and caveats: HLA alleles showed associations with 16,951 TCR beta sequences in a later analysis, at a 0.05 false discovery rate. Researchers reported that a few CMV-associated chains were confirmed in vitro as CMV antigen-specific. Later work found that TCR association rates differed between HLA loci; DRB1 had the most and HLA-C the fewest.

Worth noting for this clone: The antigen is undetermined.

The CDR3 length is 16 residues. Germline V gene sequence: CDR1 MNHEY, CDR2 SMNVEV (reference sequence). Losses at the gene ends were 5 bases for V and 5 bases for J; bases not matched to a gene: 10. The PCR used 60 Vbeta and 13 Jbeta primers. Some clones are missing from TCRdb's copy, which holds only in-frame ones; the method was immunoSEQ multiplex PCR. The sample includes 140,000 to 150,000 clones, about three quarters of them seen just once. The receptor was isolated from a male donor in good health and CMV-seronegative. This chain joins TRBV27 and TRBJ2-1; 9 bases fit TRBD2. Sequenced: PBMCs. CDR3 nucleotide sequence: TGTGCCAGCAGTCCCATAGCGGGAGTGCCTAACAATGAGCAGTTCTTC. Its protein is CASSPIAGVPNNEQFF.